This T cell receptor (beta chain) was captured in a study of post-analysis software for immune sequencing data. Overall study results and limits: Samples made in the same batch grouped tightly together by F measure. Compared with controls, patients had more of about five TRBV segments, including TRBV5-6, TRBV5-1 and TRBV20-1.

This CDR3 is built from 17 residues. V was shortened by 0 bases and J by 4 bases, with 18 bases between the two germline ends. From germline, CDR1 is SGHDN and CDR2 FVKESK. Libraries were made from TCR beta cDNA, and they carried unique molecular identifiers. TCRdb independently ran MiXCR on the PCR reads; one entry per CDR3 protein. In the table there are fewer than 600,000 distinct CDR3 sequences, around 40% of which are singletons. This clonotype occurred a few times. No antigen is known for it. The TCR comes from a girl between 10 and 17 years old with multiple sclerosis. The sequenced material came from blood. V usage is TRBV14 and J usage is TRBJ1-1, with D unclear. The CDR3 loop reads CASSQDIRKGWGTEAFF. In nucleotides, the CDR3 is TGTGCCAGCAGCCAAGATATCCGGAAGGGCTGGGGCACTGAAGCTTTCTTT.